The 10 T cell receptor beta chains presented below share a single source sample, sequenced in a study of STAT5B mutations in CD4+ large granular lymphocyte leukemia. The assay was immunoSEQ multiplex PCR, and TCRdb's table has in-frame clones only and misses some. The sample holds 3,000 to 4,500 clones, less than 90% seen once. The sequenced sample was CD4+ T cells from blood buffy coats. Every receptor here comes from a human donor in good health.

The chain couples TRBV19 to TRBJ2-1; the D is unclear. V was shortened by 3 bases and J by 3 bases, with 12 bases between the two germline ends. The CDR3 runs 15 residues. Germline V CDR1 and CDR2: LNHDA, SQIVND (reference sequence). The CDR3 nucleotides read TGTGCCAGTAGTATCGCGCTGGGCGGCTACAATGAGCAGTTCTTC. Translation gives CASSIALGGYNEQFF.

The chain is built from TRBV29-1 and TRBJ1-1; TRBD1 might be the D (6 bases). The CDR3 spans 13 residues. From germline, CDR1 is SQVTM and CDR2 ANQGSEA. V was shortened by 6 bases and J by 0 bases, with 11 bases between the two germline ends. The CDR3 DNA reads TGCAGCGTCGATAACAGGGTGAACACTGAAGCTTTCTTT. This codes for CSVDNRVNTEAFF.

V usage is TRBV15 and J usage is TRBJ2-3; 7 bases agree with TRBD2. The CDR3 extends over 16 amino acids. Unmatched junction bases numbered 3, after V lost 0 bases and J lost 0 bases. Germline CDR1 and CDR2: LNHNV and YYDKDF (reference sequence). The CDR3 coding sequence is TGTGCCACCAGCAGAGAGGGTAGCGGGAGCACAGATACGCAGTATTTT. This encodes CATSREGSGSTDTQYF. The variable domain in full, completed from reference TRBV15 and TRBJ2-3, reads DAMVIQNPRYQVTQFGKPVTLSCSQTLNHNVMYWYQQKSSQAPKLLFHYYDKDFNNEADTPDNFQSRRPNTSFCFLDIRSPGLGDTAMYLCATSREGSGSTDTQYFGPGTRLTVL.

The chain carries TRBV6-1 and TRBJ2-2, with 8 positions matching TRBD1. V was clipped by 7 bases and J by 5 bases; unmatched bases: 9. The CDR3 has 15 residues. CDR1 and CDR2 from the germline V gene are MNHNS and SASEGT. The CDR3 spells CASTAAGGSTGELFF. DNA for the CDR3: TGTGCCAGCACAGCGGCAGGGGGCAGTACCGGGGAGCTGTTTTTT.

The V gene is TRBV4-1, the J gene TRBJ2-7; D may be TRBD1 or TRBD2 (5 bases each). The germline gives CDR1 MGHRA, CDR2 YSYEKL. V was trimmed by 3 bases and J by 2 bases, leaving 17 bases between them. This CDR3 is 16 amino acids long. In DNA, the CDR3 is TGCGCCAGCAGCCATTCATATGAGGGACCTCCCTACGAGCAGTACTTC. Translating gives CASSHSYEGPPYEQYF.

The chain joins TRBV15 to TRBJ1-2, with D perhaps TRBD1 (6 bases). V was shortened by 8 bases and J by 6 bases, with 16 bases between the two germline ends. The CDR3 is made up of 13 amino acids. The germline gives CDR1 LNHNV, CDR2 YYDKDF (reference sequence). The CDR3 spells CATQDSPSNGYTF. CDR3 sequence (DNA): TGTGCCACCCAGGACAGCCCTTCTAATGGCTACACCTTC.

V usage is TRBV30 and J usage is TRBJ1-1; TRBD1 matches at 11 bases. Germline V gene sequence: CDR1 GTSNPN, CDR2 SVGIG (reference sequence). V dropped 3 bases and J dropped 5; count of bases not matched to a gene: 2. The CDR3 has 13 amino acids. CDR3 DNA: TGTGCCTGGAGCCGGGACAGGGGGACTGAAGCTTTCTTT. It translates to CAWSRDRGTEAFF.

This chain connects TRBV29-1 to TRBJ1-1; D uncertain. Trimming pared 3 bases from V and 3 bases from J, leaving 8 bases between. The CDR3 has 12 residues. Looked up from germline, CDR1 is SQVTM and CDR2 is ANQGSEA. CDR3 coding DNA: TGCAGCGTTGATCTTTCAGACACTGAAGCTTTCTTT. Translation gives CSVDLSDTEAFF.

The chain's CDR3 is CASSQMGLPYEQYF. As DNA, the CDR3 is TGTGCCAGCAGCCAGATGGGCCTTCCCTACGAGCAGTACTTC. This chain uses TRBV14 with TRBJ2-7, with D unclear. The germline V gene encodes CDR1 SGHDN and CDR2 FVKESK. The CDR3 runs 14 residues. Trimming left V 3 bases short and J 2 bases short, with 11 bases between.

This sequence joins TRBV10-2 and TRBJ2-3; 12 bases are shared with TRBD2. There are 18 residues in the CDR3. J gave up 3 bases and V 7 bases, and 14 bases lay outside the gene matches. Per the germline V gene, CDR1 is WSHSY and CDR2 is SAAADI. The CDR3 DNA follows: TGCGCCAGCACCCCCTGGGCTAGCGGGAGGGCGGGAACAGATACGCAGTATTTT. It encodes CASTPWASGRAGTDTQYF.